These 28 T cell receptor beta chains came from one sample sequenced in a study of T cell repertoires in ileal Crohn's disease. Time point reported: neoterminal ileum biopsy at postoperative endoscopy, about 6 months after surgery. Using immunoSEQ multiplex PCR, the repertoire was profiled, and TCRdb retains in-frame clones only, with some absent. The profile shows some 5,400 clones, about 69% of them singletons. Source material: ileal tissue. The receptor source for this set is an adult with Crohn's disease.

The J gene is TRBJ1-6, the V gene TRBV27; tentative D call: TRBD1 (5 bases). This CDR3 contains 17 residues. The germline V gene has CDR1 MNHEY and CDR2 SMNVEV (reference sequence). The V gene lost 2 bases and the J gene lost 5 bases, with 16 bases spanning the gap. CDR3 sequence reads: CASSLGRGVSDNSPLHF. The CDR3 region has the DNA TGTGCCAGCAGTTTAGGCCGGGGGGTCTCTGATAATTCACCCCTCCACTTT.

V and J are TRBV2 and TRBJ2-5; 8 bases are a match to TRBD1. This CDR3 has 15 residues. Losses at the gene ends were 1 base for V and 1 base for J; bases not matched to a gene: 2. Germline V gives CDR1 SNHLY, CDR2 FYNNEI. CDR3 in amino acids: CASSEGGTGQETQYF. The CDR3 DNA sequence: TGTGCCAGCAGTGAAGGTGGGACAGGCCAAGAGACCCAGTACTTC.

The V and J genes are TRBV6-1 and TRBJ2-3; 7 bases are a match to TRBD1. The CDR3 covers 14 residues. The V gene end was trimmed by 0 bases and the J gene end by 4 bases; junction bases not matched to a gene: 1. Germline assignment: CDR1 MNHNS and CDR2 SASEGT. The DNA for the CDR3 is TGTGCCAGCAGTGAAGCGACAGGGCCAGATACGCAGTATTTT. This encodes CASSEATGPDTQYF.

The chain is built from TRBV2 and TRBJ1-1; the match to TRBD1 covers 8 bases. The trim removed 5 bases at V and 1 base at J, leaving 3 bases unmatched. The CDR3 runs 14 residues. The V gene's germline CDR1 is SNHLY and CDR2 FYNNEI. For the CDR3, the DNA is TGTGCCAGCAGTTGGACAGGGCCGAACACTGAAGCTTTCTTT. Protein sequence: CASSWTGPNTEAFF.

The chain is built from TRBV9 and TRBJ1-3, with D perhaps TRBD1 (5 bases). V was clipped by 0 bases and J by 4 bases, with 17 bases between them. The CDR3 length is 17 residues. Germline V gives CDR1 SGDLS, CDR2 YYNGEE. Written as DNA, the CDR3 is TGTGCCAGCAGCGTAGGACAGACCGTCTTGTGGGGAAACACCATATATTTT. It encodes CASSVGQTVLWGNTIYF.

This clone has more than one count but fewer than ten. V usage is TRBV10-3 and J usage is TRBJ1-2; TRBD1 might be the D (5 bases). The CDR3 has 16 amino acids. Per germline, CDR1 ENHRY and CDR2 SYGVKD. V dropped 4 bases and J dropped 0 bases, with 15 bases sitting between them. CDR3 DNA sequence: TGTGCCATCAGTGGGATGGACAAGGGCTCTAACTATGGCTACACCTTC. Its protein is CAISGMDKGSNYGYTF.

The rearrangement uses TRBV6-1 and TRBJ1-2, with TRBD1 matching 10 bases. The CDR3 covers 14 residues. Trimming took 6 bases from V and 3 from J; bases not matched to a gene: 4. CDR1 is MNHNS, CDR2 SASEGT, per germline. The CDR3 region is CASRSGQGDYGYTF. DNA for the CDR3: TGTGCCAGCAGATCTGGACAGGGGGACTATGGCTACACCTTC.

The gene calls are TRBV6-6 and TRBJ2-7; 10 bases align to TRBD1. Germline CDR1 and CDR2: MNHNY and SVGAGI (reference sequence). The CDR3 runs to 14 residues. The junction had 9 bases not matched to a gene; V was cut back by 7 bases and J by 6 bases. CDR3 in amino acids: CASTQPGQGSEQYF. The CDR3 DNA reads TGTGCCAGCACTCAACCGGGACAGGGGAGCGAGCAGTACTTC.

The chain uses TRBV6-1 and TRBJ2-1; 8 positions agree with TRBD2. Germline CDR1 is MNHNS and CDR2 is SASEGT. V lost 2 bases, J lost 4 bases, and 7 bases stayed unmatched. The CDR3 has 16 residues. The CDR3 sequence: CASSERGLGGYNEQFF. The CDR3 DNA reads as TGTGCCAGCAGTGAAAGGGGACTAGGGGGGTACAATGAGCAGTTCTTC.

This clone was seen a single time. This chain uses TRBV25-1 with TRBJ2-1, with D possibly being TRBD2 (5 bases). V lost 0 bases, J lost 4 bases, and 13 bases lay in between. Germline values: CDR1 MGHDK, CDR2 SYGVNS. The CDR3 has 16 residues. CDR3 in DNA: TGTGCCAGCAGTGAATATGGAGGCAGCCGATACAATGAGCAGTTCTTC. It codes for CASSEYGGSRYNEQFF.

This clone has just one count. The chain employs TRBV5-4 and TRBJ2-7, with 8 bases aligning to TRBD2. Trimming took 3 bases from V and 2 from J; bases not matched to a gene: 4. This CDR3 contains 14 residues. Germline lookup yields CDR1 SGHNT and CDR2 YYREEE (reference sequence). CDR3 region: CASSSGGPTYEQYF. In DNA, the CDR3 is TGTGCCAGCAGCTCGGGGGGGCCGACCTACGAGCAGTACTTC.

The chain combines TRBV14 with TRBJ1-2; D gene uncertain. V lost 4 bases and J 5 bases, leaving 11 bases between the germline ends. Germline V gene data show CDR1 as SGHDN and CDR2 as FVKESK. The CDR3 extends over 13 amino acids. This CDR3 reads CASSPNPGYGYTF. The CDR3 DNA is TGTGCCAGCAGCCCAAACCCGGGGTATGGCTACACCTTC.

This chain connects TRBV6-5 to TRBJ1-1, with D perhaps matching TRBD1 (5 bases). V gave up 7 bases and J gave up 1 base, with 10 bases separating them. The V gene's germline CDR1 is MNHEY and CDR2 SVGAGI. This CDR3 has 13 amino acids. CDR3 sequence reads: CASTPGQNTEAFF. The CDR3 nucleotides read TGTGCCAGCACCCCAGGACAGAACACTGAAGCTTTCTTT.

The rearrangement links TRBV4-2 to TRBJ2-3, with 11 bases fitting TRBD2. The CDR3 sequence is 20 residues long. Germline trimming cut 0 bases from V and 0 bases from J; bases unmatched to any gene: 11. Germline CDR1 reads LGHNA; CDR2 reads YNFKEQ. For the CDR3, the DNA is TGTGCCAGCAGCCAAGACCCTCGACTAGCGGGGCACATTAGCACAGATACGCAGTATTTT. This gives the protein CASSQDPRLAGHISTDTQYF.

This sequence joins TRBV6-5 and TRBJ2-1, with 10 positions matching TRBD1. Germline V gene sequence: CDR1 MNHEY, CDR2 SVGAGI. The CDR3 contains 15 residues. Trimming took 6 bases from V and 5 from J; bases not matched to a gene: 7. CDR3 protein: CASRTGTGVNNEQFF. The CDR3 DNA reads TGTGCCAGCAGAACCGGGACAGGGGTTAACAATGAGCAGTTCTTC.

This chain joins TRBV28 and TRBJ1-4; 9 bases line up with TRBD1. The CDR3 runs to 15 residues. The J segment lost 7 bases and the V segment lost 7 bases, leaving 10 bases of the junction unmatched. CDR1 is MDHEN and CDR2 is SYDVKM in the germline V gene. The CDR3 DNA sequence: TGTGCCAGCAACGAACAACAGGGGGCAGGTGAAAAACTGTTTTTT. Amino acid sequence: CASNEQQGAGEKLFF.

This clone is termed large (0.1 to 1%). V and J are TRBV7-6 and TRBJ1-2; D possibly corresponds to TRBD1 (6 bases). Germline assignment: CDR1 SGHVS and CDR2 FNYEAQ. V was shortened by 5 bases and J by 4 bases, with 20 bases between the two germline ends. CDR3 length: 16 amino acids. The CDR3 is CASSPGGTTTPYGYTF. CDR3 in DNA: TGTGCCAGCAGCCCCGGGGGGACAACCACTCCCTATGGCTACACCTTC. The complete variable domain, with remaining parts taken from reference TRBV7-6 and TRBJ1-2, reads GAGVSQSPRYKVTKRGQDVALRCDPISGHVSLYWYRQALGQGPEFLTYFNYEAQQDKSGLPNDRFSAERPEGSISTLTIQRTEQRDSAMYRCASSPGGTTTPYGYTFGSGTRLTVV.

This sequence joins TRBV4-3 and TRBJ2-1, with 8 bases matching TRBD1. The trim removed 1 base at V and 6 bases at J, leaving 11 bases unmatched. The CDR3 extends over 17 amino acids. The germline V gene encodes CDR1 LGHNA and CDR2 YSLEER. CDR3 coding DNA: TGCGCCAGCAGCCAAGGGGCACGGCAGGGGGCAGGCAATGAGCAGTTCTTC. Protein product: CASSQGARQGAGNEQFF.

This clone was found once. Germline and junction disagree at one end, which may indicate a read error. The genes are TRBV7-2 and TRBJ1-1; D is possibly TRBD1 (5 bases). CDR3 size: 11 residues. Germline V lookup: CDR1 SGHTA, CDR2 FQGNSA. CDR3 DNA sequence: TGTGCCAGCAGCCCGATGGACAAAGCCGTCTTT. It is translated as CASSPMDKAVF.

V is TRBV5-4 and J is TRBJ1-5, with a tentative D call TRBD1 (5 bases). Germline lookup yields CDR1 SGHNT and CDR2 YYREEE (reference sequence). This CDR3 has 12 residues. Trimming took off 4 bases at V and 7 bases at J, with 9 bases between the two ends. The CDR3 loop reads CASSVGEQPQHF. CDR3 bases: TGTGCCAGCAGCGTGGGGGAGCAGCCCCAGCATTTT.

This clone has a handful of counts. The junction does not match germline at one end; this may be a read error. This chain uses TRBV19 with TRBJ1-6; 7 bases agree with TRBD1. The CDR3 length is 15 residues. Germline V lookup: CDR1 LNHDA, CDR2 SQIVND (reference sequence). CDR3 sequence reads: CASSPRDSRNSPLHF. The CDR3, as DNA: TGTGCCAGTAGTCCCCGGGACAGTCGGAATTCCCCCCTCCACTTT. The whole variable domain, filled in from reference TRBV19 and TRBJ1-6, reads DGGITQSPKYLFRKEGQNVTLSCEQNLNHDAMYWYRQDPGQGLRLIYYSQIVNDFQKGDIAEGYSVSREKKESFPLTVTSAQKNPTAFYLCASSPRDSRNSPLHFGNGTRLTVT.

This chain links TRBV28 with TRBJ1-1; the match to TRBD1 covers 7 bases. The germline CDR1 and CDR2 sequences are MDHEN and SYDVKM. Trimming removed 6 bases from V and 3 bases from J; junction bases left unmatched: 4. CDR3 size: 13 residues. This chain's CDR3 is CASSPGTDTEAFF. As DNA, the CDR3 is TGTGCCAGCAGCCCCGGGACAGACACTGAAGCTTTCTTT.

In its sample, this clone is large. The CDR3 bases are TGTGCCAGCAGCCTAGCCCCCTACAATGAGCAGTTCTTC. Amino acids: CASSLAPYNEQFF. The chain links TRBV25-1 to TRBJ2-1; D possibly corresponds to TRBD2 (5 bases). Germline V gene data show CDR1 as MGHDK and CDR2 as SYGVNS. The CDR3 length is 13 residues. With 6 bases removed from V and 2 bases from J, the gap between germline ends came to 8 bases.

CDR3: CASSLKLAGATGANVLTF. The DNA of the CDR3 is TGTGCCAGCAGCTTGAAACTAGCGGGGGCAACTGGGGCCAACGTCCTGACTTTC. The genes are TRBV7-2 and TRBJ2-6; 11 bases match TRBD2. This CDR3 spans 18 amino acids. V was pared by 3 bases and J by 2 bases, with 6 bases of the junction left unmatched. In germline, CDR1 is SGHTA, CDR2 FQGNSA.

The chain has TRBV29-1 and TRBJ1-1; D is possibly TRBD1 (5 bases). The length of the CDR3 is 13 residues. V lost 7 bases to trimming and J lost 1 base, with 13 bases between them. Germline V gives CDR1 SQVTM, CDR2 ANQGSEA. The CDR3 reads CSASQGPNTEAFF. CDR3 nucleotide sequence: TGCAGCGCCTCTCAGGGCCCGAACACTGAAGCTTTCTTT.

In nucleotides, the CDR3 is TGTGCCAGTAGTCCCGATCCTCGACAGGGGGCGTGGGGCTACACCTTC. It translates to CASSPDPRQGAWGYTF. This chain connects TRBV19 to TRBJ1-2; the match to TRBD1 covers 10 bases. CDR3 length equals 16 residues. CDR1 LNHDA and CDR2 SQIVND come from the germline V gene (reference sequence). After removal of 5 bases from V and 8 bases from J, the junction contained 14 bases not matched to a gene.

In its sample, this clone was seen once. This chain connects TRBV29-1 to TRBJ1-2, with unresolved D. The CDR3 sequence is 12 residues long. The germline V gene encodes CDR1 SQVTM and CDR2 ANQGSEA. The V end lost 6 bases, the J end lost 7 bases, and 15 bases lay between the germline ends. CDR3 DNA sequence: TGCAGCGTGGAAAAAGAGCTCCGTGGCTACACCTTC. This gives the protein CSVEKELRGYTF.

This chain joins TRBV19 and TRBJ2-7; TRBD2 matches 7 bases. With V trimmed by 3 bases and J by 0 bases, 2 bases remained unmatched. CDR3 length: 14 residues. The germline V gene has CDR1 LNHDA and CDR2 SQIVND (reference sequence). DNA of the CDR3: TGTGCCAGTAGTATGGGAGGGGTCTCCTACGAGCAGTACTTC. Protein product: CASSMGGVSYEQYF.